This T cell receptor beta chain is drawn from a study of post-analysis software for immune sequencing data. Study as a whole: In terms of disease course, relapsing-remitting, secondary progressive and progressive-relapsing multiple sclerosis were included.

Germline assignment: CDR1 DFQATT and CDR2 SNEGSKA (reference sequence). The trim removed 6 bases at V and 3 bases at J, leaving 7 bases unmatched. The CDR3 consists of 13 residues. Findings and caveats of the study: Multiple sclerosis patients showed significantly lower normalized Chao1 diversity than controls did. Patients carried roughly 5 TRBV segments more frequently than controls did, and TRBV5-6, TRBV5-1 and TRBV20-1 were among them. Same-batch preparations were strongly co-clustered by F measure.

With respect to this clonotype: What it recognizes is unknown.

Every TCR beta cDNA library bore unique molecular identifiers. Starting from around 1 to 10 million T cells, the study yielded roughly 0.5 million cDNA molecules. TCRdb used MiXCR to reprocess the PCR reads, holding one entry per CDR3 protein. The sample has approximately 350,000 distinct CDR3 sequences; less than 40% are singletons. The genes are TRBV20-1 and TRBJ1-1; 7 bases fit TRBD1. The specimen was blood. The receptor comes from a girl aged 5-17 years with multiple sclerosis. CDR3 nucleotides: TGCAGTGCACAGGGGCGGGGAGACACTGAAGCTTTCTTT. Protein: CSAQGRGDTEAFF.